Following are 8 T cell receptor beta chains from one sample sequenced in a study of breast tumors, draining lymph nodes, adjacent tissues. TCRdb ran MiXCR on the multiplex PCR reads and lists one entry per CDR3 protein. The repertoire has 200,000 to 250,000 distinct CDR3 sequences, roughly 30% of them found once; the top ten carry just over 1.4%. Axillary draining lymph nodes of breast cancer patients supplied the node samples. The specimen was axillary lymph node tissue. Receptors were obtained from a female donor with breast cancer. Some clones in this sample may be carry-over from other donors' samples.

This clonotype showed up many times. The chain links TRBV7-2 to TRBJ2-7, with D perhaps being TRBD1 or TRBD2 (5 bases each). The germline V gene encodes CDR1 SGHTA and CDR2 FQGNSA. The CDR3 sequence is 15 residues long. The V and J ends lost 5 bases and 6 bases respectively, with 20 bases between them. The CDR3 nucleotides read TGTGCCAGCAGCCGAAGTGGGACCGGCGATTTCGAGCAGTACTTC. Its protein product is CASSRSGTGDFEQYF.

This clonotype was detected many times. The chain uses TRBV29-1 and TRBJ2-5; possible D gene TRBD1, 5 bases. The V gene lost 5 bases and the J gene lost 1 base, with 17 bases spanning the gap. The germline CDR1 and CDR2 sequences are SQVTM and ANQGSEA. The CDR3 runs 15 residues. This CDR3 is CSVISGISIQETQYF. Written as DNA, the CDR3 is TGCAGCGTTATTTCAGGGATTTCTATCCAAGAGACCCAGTACTTC. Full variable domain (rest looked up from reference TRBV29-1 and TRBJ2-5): SAVISQKPSRDICQRGTSLTIQCQVDSQVTMMFWYRQQPGQSLTLIATANQGSEATYESGFVIDKFPISRPNLTFSTLTVSNMSPEDSSIYLCSVISGISIQETQYFGPGTRLLVL.

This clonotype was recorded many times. CDR3 sequence reads: CASSSPPNTGELFF. The DNA for the CDR3 is TGTGCCAGCAGCTCCCCTCCCAACACCGGGGAGCTGTTTTTT. The V call is TRBV7-6, the J call TRBJ2-2; no clear D. The CDR3 totals 14 residues. The germline V gene has CDR1 SGHVS and CDR2 FNYEAQ. The V and J ends lost 4 bases and 2 bases respectively, with 8 bases between them.

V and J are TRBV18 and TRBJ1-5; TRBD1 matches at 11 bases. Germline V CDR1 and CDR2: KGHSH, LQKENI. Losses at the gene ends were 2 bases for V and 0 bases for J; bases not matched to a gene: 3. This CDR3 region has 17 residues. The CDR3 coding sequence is TGTGCCAGCTCACCAGGGACAGGGGGGATTAGCAATCAGCCCCAGCATTTT. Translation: CASSPGTGGISNQPQHF. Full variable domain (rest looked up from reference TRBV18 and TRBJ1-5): NAGVMQNPRHLVRRRGQEARLRCSPMKGHSHVYWYRQLPEEGLKFMVYLQKENIIDESGMPKERFSAEFPKEGPSILRIQQVVRGDSAAYFCASSPGTGGISNQPQHFGDGTRLSIL.

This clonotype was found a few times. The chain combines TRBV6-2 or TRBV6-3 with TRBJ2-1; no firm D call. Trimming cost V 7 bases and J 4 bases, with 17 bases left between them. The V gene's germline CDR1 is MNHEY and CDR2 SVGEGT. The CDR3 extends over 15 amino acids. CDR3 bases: TGTGCCAGCACCAAAGCAGGCGGAAGATACAATGAGCAGTTCTTC. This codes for CASTKAGGRYNEQFF.

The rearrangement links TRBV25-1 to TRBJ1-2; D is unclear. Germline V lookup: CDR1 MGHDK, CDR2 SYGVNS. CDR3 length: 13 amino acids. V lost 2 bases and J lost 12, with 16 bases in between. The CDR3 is CASSETGSSGNTF. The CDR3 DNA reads TGTGCCAGCAGTGAAACCGGGAGCTCTGGAAACACCTTC.

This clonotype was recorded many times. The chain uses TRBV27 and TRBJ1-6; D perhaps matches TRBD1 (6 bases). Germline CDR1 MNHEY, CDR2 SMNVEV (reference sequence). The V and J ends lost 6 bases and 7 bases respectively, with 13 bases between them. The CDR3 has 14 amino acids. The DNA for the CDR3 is TGTGCCAGCAGGCAGGGGAAGTTGAATTCACCCCTCCACTTT. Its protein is CASRQGKLNSPLHF.

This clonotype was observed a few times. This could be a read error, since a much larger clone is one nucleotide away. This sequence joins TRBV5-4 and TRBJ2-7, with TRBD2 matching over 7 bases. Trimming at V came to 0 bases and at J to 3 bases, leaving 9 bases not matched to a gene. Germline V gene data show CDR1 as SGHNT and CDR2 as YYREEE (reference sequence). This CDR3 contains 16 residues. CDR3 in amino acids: CASSLASAGFVYEQYF. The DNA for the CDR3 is TGTGCCAGCAGCTTGGCGTCAGCGGGGTTCGTCTACGAGCAGTACTTC.